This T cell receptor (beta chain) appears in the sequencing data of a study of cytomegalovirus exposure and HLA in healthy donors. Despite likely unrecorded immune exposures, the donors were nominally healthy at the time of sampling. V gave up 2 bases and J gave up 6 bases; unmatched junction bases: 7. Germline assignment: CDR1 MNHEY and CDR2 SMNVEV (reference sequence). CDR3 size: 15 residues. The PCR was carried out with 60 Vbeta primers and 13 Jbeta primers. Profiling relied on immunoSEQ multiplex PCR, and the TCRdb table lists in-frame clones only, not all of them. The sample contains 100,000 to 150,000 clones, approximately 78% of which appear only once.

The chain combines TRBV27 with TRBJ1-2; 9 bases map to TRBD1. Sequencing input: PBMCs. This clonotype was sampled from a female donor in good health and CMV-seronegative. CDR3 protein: CASSLLGQGRDGYTF. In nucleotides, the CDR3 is TGTGCCAGCAGTTTACTTGGACAGGGGAGGGATGGCTACACCTTC.